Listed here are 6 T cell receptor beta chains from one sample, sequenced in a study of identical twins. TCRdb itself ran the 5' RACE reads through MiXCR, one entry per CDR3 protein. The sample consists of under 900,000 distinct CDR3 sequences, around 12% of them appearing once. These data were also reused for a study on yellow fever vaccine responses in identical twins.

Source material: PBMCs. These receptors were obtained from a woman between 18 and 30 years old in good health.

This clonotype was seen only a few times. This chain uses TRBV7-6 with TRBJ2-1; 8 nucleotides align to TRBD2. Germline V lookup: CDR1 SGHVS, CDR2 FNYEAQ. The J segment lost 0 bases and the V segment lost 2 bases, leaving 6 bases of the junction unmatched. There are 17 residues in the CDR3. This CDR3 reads CASSLLHGTSSYNEQFF. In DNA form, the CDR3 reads TGTGCCAGCAGCTTATTACACGGGACTAGCTCCTACAATGAGCAGTTCTTC.

CDR3 protein: CASSLLVRDRENTEAFF. The CDR3 bases are TGTGCCAGCAGCTTACTTGTCCGGGACAGGGAGAACACTGAAGCTTTCTTT. The chain uses TRBV7-8 and TRBJ1-1, with TRBD1 matching over 9 bases. The V gene end was trimmed by 2 bases and the J gene end by 1 base; junction bases not matched to a gene: 8. Germline assignment: CDR1 SGHVS and CDR2 FQNEAQ. There are 17 residues in the CDR3. Together with reference TRBV7-8 and TRBJ1-1, the CDR3 gives the full variable domain: GAGVSQSPRYKVAKRGQDVALRCDPISGHVSLFWYQQALGQGPEFLTYFQNEAQLDKSGLPSDRFFAERPEGSVSTLKIQRTQQEDSAVYLCASSLLVRDRENTEAFFGQGTRLTVV.

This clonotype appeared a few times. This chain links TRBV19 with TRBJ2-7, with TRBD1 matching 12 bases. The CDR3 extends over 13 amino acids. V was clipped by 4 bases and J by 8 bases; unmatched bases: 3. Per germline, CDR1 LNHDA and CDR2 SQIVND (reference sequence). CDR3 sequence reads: CASSTGTGGQQYF. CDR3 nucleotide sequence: TGTGCCAGTAGTACCGGGACAGGGGGCCAGCAGTACTTC.

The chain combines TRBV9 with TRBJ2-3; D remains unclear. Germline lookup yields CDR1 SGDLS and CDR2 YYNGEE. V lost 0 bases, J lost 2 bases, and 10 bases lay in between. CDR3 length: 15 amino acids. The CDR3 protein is CASSVDCDHTDTQYF. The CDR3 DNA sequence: TGTGCCAGCAGCGTAGACTGTGATCACACAGATACGCAGTATTTT.

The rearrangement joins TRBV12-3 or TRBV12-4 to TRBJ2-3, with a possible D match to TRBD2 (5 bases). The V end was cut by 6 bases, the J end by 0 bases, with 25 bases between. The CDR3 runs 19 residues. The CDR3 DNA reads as TGTGCCAGCAGCCAGGACTCGCCTAAACCTAAAACTAGCACAGATACGCAGTATTTT. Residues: CASSQDSPKPKTSTDTQYF.

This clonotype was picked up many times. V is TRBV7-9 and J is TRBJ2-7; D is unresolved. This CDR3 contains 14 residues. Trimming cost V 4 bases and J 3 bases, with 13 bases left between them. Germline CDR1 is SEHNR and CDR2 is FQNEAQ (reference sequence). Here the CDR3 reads CASSSMDGVYEQYF. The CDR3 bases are TGTGCCAGCAGCTCCATGGACGGAGTCTACGAGCAGTACTTC.